This T cell receptor (beta chain) was obtained from a study of blood T cell repertoires in COVID-19. With 4 bases removed from V and 5 bases from J, the gap between germline ends came to 9 bases. This CDR3 region has 13 residues. Germline CDR1 reads MNHEY; CDR2 reads SMNVEV (reference sequence). Assay used: immunoSEQ multiplex PCR; TCRdb lists only in-frame clones, some missing. The table lists 95,000 to 150,000 clones, less than 75% of them singletons. The sequenced material came from peripheral blood. The chain uses TRBV27 and TRBJ2-1; D ambiguous. The receptor was isolated from a human donor with acute or convalescent COVID-19. The donor label of this sample is uncertain. CDR3: CASSSYTDNEQFF. The CDR3 DNA reads as TGTGCCAGCAGTTCCTATACCGACAATGAGCAGTTCTTC.